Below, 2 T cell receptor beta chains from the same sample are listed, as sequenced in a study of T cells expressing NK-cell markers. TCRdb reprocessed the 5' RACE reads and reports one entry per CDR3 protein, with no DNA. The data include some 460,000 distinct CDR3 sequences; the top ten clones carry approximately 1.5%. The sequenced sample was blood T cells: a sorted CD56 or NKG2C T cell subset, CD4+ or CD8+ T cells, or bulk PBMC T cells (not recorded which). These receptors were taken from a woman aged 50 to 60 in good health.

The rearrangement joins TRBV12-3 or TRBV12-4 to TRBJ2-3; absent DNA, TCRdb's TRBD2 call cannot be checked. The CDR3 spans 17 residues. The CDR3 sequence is CASSLARGLAASNTQYF.

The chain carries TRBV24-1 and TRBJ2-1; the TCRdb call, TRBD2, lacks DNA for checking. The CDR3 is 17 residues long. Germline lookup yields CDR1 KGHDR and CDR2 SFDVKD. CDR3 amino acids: CATSDPRDGGGSNEQFF.